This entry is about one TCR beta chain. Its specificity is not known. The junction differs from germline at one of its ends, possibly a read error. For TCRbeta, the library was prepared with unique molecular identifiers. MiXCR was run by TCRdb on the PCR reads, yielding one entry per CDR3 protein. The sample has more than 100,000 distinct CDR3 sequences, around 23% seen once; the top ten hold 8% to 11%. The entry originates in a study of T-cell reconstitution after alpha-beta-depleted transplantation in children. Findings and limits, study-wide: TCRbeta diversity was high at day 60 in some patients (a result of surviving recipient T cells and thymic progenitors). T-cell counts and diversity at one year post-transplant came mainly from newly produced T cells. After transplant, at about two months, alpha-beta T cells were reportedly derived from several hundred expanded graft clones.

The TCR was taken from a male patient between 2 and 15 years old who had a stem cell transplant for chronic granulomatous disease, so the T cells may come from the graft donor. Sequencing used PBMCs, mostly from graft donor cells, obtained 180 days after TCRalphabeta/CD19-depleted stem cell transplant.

The CDR3 spells CASSLGPLGAPTDTQYF. The CDR3 DNA sequence: TGTGCTAGCAGCTTAGGGCCGTTGGGGGCCCCCACAGATACGCAGTATTTT. The chain uses TRBV7-7 and TRBJ2-3; D is perhaps TRBD1 (6 bases). CDR3 size: 17 residues. The V gene's germline CDR1 is SSHAT and CDR2 FNYEAQ (reference sequence).